This TCR beta chain derives from a study of vaccination and CD4 T cells after COVID-19. The overall study: The peptides that stimulated the cells were overlapping spike peptides from SARS-CoV-2, HCoV-NL63, HCoV-OC43 and HCoV-229E. Study findings and constraints: Clonotypes reactive to SARS-CoV-2 had a median that went up from 21 to 38, but not significantly.

The CDR3 runs to 14 residues. V dropped 0 bases and J dropped 6 bases, with 10 bases sitting between them. CDR1 is SGHRS and CDR2 is YFSETQ in the germline V gene. The study sequenced cultured CD4+ T cell DNA using the Oncomine TCR Beta short-read assay. Genomic DNA was isolated from cultured CD4+ T cells. TCRdb fed the PCR reads into MiXCR, producing one record per CDR3 protein. The table lists about 7,000 distinct CDR3 sequences, roughly 28% of them singletons. The treatment denotes: roughly 10-day PBMC culture with coronavirus spike peptide pools or control peptides (ViraFEST assay). The collection of CD4+ T cells from the unexposed donor took place before the COVID-19 pandemic (2011-2018). As regards this clonotype: Its matching antigen is unknown.

The J gene is TRBJ1-5, the V gene TRBV5-1; the D is unclear. The sample consisted of CD4+ T cells from blood, cultured in vitro. This receptor was obtained from a human donor in good health. CDR3: CASSLAGDVQPQHF. In DNA, the CDR3 is TGCGCCAGCAGCTTGGCCGGGGATGTTCAGCCCCAGCATTTT.